One sample yielded the 32 T cell receptor beta chains listed below, sequenced in a study of technical replicates of blood from a handful of donors. The protocol was immunoSEQ multiplex PCR, while the TCRdb copy is restricted to in-frame clones and leaves out a portion. The sample yields tens of thousands of clones, approximately 93% seen once. Sequenced material: T cells isolated from PBMCs. The origin of the receptors is a human donor in good health.

The genes are TRBV30 and TRBJ1-2, with 11 bases lining up with TRBD1. V shed 0 bases and J 5 bases; nucleotides not matched to a gene: 20. Germline V gene sequence: CDR1 GTSNPN, CDR2 SVGIG (reference sequence). The CDR3 contains 20 residues. Here the CDR3 reads CAWSVQRGTGGNQGGYGYTF. DNA for the CDR3: TGTGCCTGGAGTGTACAAAGGGGGACAGGGGGTAATCAAGGCGGATATGGCTACACCTTC.

The chain recombines TRBV6-1 with TRBJ1-5, with TRBD1 as a possible D gene (6 bases). V lost 10 bases to trimming and J lost 7 bases, with 17 bases between them. The CDR3 loop spans 13 amino acids. From germline, CDR1 is MNHNS and CDR2 SASEGT. The CDR3 region has the DNA TGTGCCATTAGGACAGCCGGCGGCCAGCCCCAGCATTTT. Its translation: CAIRTAGGQPQHF.

CDR3 sequence (DNA): TGTGCCAGCAGCCGCGGGACTACTCCATTTGTAGATACGCAGTATTTT. Its translation: CASSRGTTPFVDTQYF. The V gene is TRBV7-9, the J gene TRBJ2-3; 7 positions match TRBD2. The CDR3 extends over 16 amino acids. The V gene end was trimmed by 5 bases and the J gene end by 5 bases; junction bases not matched to a gene: 13. Germline V gene lookup returns CDR1 SEHNR and CDR2 FQNEAQ (reference sequence).

A single count supports this clone. This sequence joins TRBV4-2 and TRBJ2-3; 11 bases fit TRBD2. Per the germline V gene, CDR1 is LGHNA and CDR2 is YNFKEQ. The CDR3 loop spans 18 amino acids. V lost 4 bases to trimming and J lost 1 base; unmatched junction nucleotides: 10. DNA for the CDR3: TGTGCCAGCAGCCCGTTAGCGGGAGGGCCCGGTGGCACAGATACGCAGTATTTT. Protein: CASSPLAGGPGGTDTQYF.

The V call is TRBV5-8, the J call TRBJ1-1; D possibly corresponds to TRBD1 (5 bases). Trimming removed 4 bases at V and 5 bases at J, with 9 bases between. The CDR3 is made up of 12 amino acids. Germline CDR1 is SGHTS and CDR2 is YDEGEE. The CDR3 region has the DNA TGTGCCAGCAGCCCAAGGACAACTGAAGCTTTCTTT. Amino acid sequence: CASSPRTTEAFF.

The rearrangement links TRBV13 to TRBJ1-4, with 9 bases matching TRBD1. Trimming cost V 2 bases and J 6 bases; bases outside gene matches: 1. The CDR3 covers 14 residues. CDR1 is PRHDT, CDR2 FYEKMQ, per germline (reference sequence). The CDR3 is CASSLRTGDEKLFF. Here the CDR3 DNA reads TGTGCCAGCAGCTTAAGGACAGGGGATGAAAAACTGTTTTTT.

The rearrangement links TRBV27 to TRBJ2-7, with D possibly TRBD2 on 6 matching bases. Germline CDR1 is MNHEY and CDR2 is SMNVEV (reference sequence). The CDR3 length is 14 residues. V lost 4 bases to trimming and J lost 3 bases, with 13 bases between them. The CDR3 protein is CASSSRRGYYEQYF. CDR3 in DNA: TGTGCCAGCAGTTCCCGACGGGGGTACTACGAGCAGTACTTC.

This clone was seen a single time. This chain joins TRBV12-5 and TRBJ2-7; TRBD1 is a possible D gene (5 bases). This CDR3 comprises 14 residues. Trimming took off 6 bases at V and 4 bases at J, with 16 bases between the two ends. CDR1 and CDR2 (germline): LGHNT, FRNRAP. CDR3 protein: CASGSGAPSYEQYF. The CDR3 region has the DNA TGTGCTAGTGGCTCTGGGGCACCCTCTTACGAGCAGTACTTC.

The gene calls are TRBV7-9 and TRBJ2-1, with 7 bases matching TRBD2. V gave up 5 bases and J gave up 6 bases; unmatched junction bases: 13. Germline V gene sequence: CDR1 SEHNR, CDR2 FQNEAQ (reference sequence). The CDR3 runs to 16 residues. CDR3 in DNA: TGTGCCAGCAGCCCCTACCAGGCTAGCGGACCCAATGAGCAGTTCTTC. It specifies CASSPYQASGPNEQFF. Based on the CDR3 plus reference TRBV7-9 and TRBJ2-1, the full variable domain is DTGVSQNPRHKITKRGQNVTFRCDPISEHNRLYWYRQTLGQGPEFLTYFQNEAQLEKSRLLSDRFSAERPKGSFSTLEIQRTEQGDSAMYLCASSPYQASGPNEQFFGPGTRLTVL.

The J gene is TRBJ2-7, the V gene TRBV7-9; 7 bases are a match to TRBD1. Germline loops: CDR1 SEHNR, CDR2 FQNEAQ (reference sequence). This CDR3 region has 13 residues. Germline trimming cut 10 bases from V and 0 bases from J; bases unmatched to any gene: 6. This CDR3 is CATLDRTSYEQYF. The CDR3 region has the DNA TGTGCCACCCTGGACAGGACCTCCTACGAGCAGTACTTC.

The CDR3 nucleotides are TGTGCCAGCAGTAACGGGGAGACCCAGTACTTC. Amino acid sequence: CASSNGETQYF. This chain uses TRBV6-5 with TRBJ2-5; D ambiguous. Germline CDR1 is MNHEY and CDR2 is SVGAGI. Trimming took 5 bases from V and 5 from J, leaving 6 bases between them. This CDR3 is built from 11 residues.

This clone was observed a single time. The chain carries TRBV19 and TRBJ1-2, with D possibly TRBD1 on 6 matching bases. Germline CDR1 is LNHDA and CDR2 is SQIVND (reference sequence). CDR3 length equals 13 residues. V lost 5 bases and J lost 3, with 10 bases in between. The CDR3 nucleotides read TGTGCCAGTAGTGCCAGGGGATACTATGGCTACACCTTC. It specifies CASSARGYYGYTF.

This rearrangement joins TRBV27 to TRBJ1-5, with D perhaps TRBD1 (6 bases). The CDR3 runs to 15 residues. Trimming took 5 bases from V and 5 from J, leaving 16 bases between them. The germline CDR1 and CDR2 sequences are MNHEY and SMNVEV (reference sequence). The CDR3 sequence: CASSPIRGAYQPQHF. CDR3 bases: TGTGCCAGCAGTCCTATACGGGGGGCCTATCAGCCCCAGCATTTT.

The V call is TRBV4-3, the J call TRBJ1-1, with 8 positions matching TRBD1. Germline-derived CDR1 and CDR2 are LGHNA and YSLEER. This CDR3 contains 15 residues. V gave up 3 bases and J gave up 4 bases; unmatched junction bases: 7. CDR3 nucleotides: TGCGCCAGCAGCCAGGGAACAACAGGGGGCACTGAAGCTTTCTTT. Protein: CASSQGTTGGTEAFF.

V is TRBV7-9 and J is TRBJ2-1, with TRBD2 matching 10 bases. J lost 4 bases, V lost 4 bases, and 4 bases had no gene match. This CDR3 is built from 15 residues. In germline, CDR1 is SEHNR, CDR2 FQNEAQ (reference sequence). The CDR3 loop is CASSSTSGEYNEQFF. DNA of the CDR3: TGTGCCAGCAGCTCAACTAGCGGGGAATACAATGAGCAGTTCTTC.

The chain links TRBV19 to TRBJ2-3; D is ambiguous. V was cut by 5 bases and J by 0 bases, with 3 bases left in between. This CDR3 region has 12 residues. Per germline, CDR1 LNHDA and CDR2 SQIVND (reference sequence). Written as DNA, the CDR3 is TGTGCCAGTAGTTATAGCACAGATACGCAGTATTTT. The encoded protein is CASSYSTDTQYF. Filled out from reference TRBV19 and TRBJ2-3, the complete variable domain reads DGGITQSPKYLFRKEGQNVTLSCEQNLNHDAMYWYRQDPGQGLRLIYYSQIVNDFQKGDIAEGYSVSREKKESFPLTVTSAQKNPTAFYLCASSYSTDTQYFGPGTRLTVL.

The J gene is TRBJ1-2, the V gene TRBV27; 10 nucleotides align to TRBD1. The V gene's germline CDR1 is MNHEY and CDR2 SMNVEV (reference sequence). The CDR3 spans 14 residues. V shed 5 bases, J shed 7 bases, and the junction held 7 bases outside the gene matches. CDR3 protein: CASSPTGGVGGYTF. The DNA of the CDR3 is TGTGCCAGCAGTCCGACAGGGGGCGTGGGTGGCTACACCTTC.

The rearrangement joins TRBV2 to TRBJ2-2; 8 bases match TRBD1. J lost 5 bases, V lost 7 bases, and 6 bases had no gene match. Germline V gene sequence: CDR1 SNHLY, CDR2 FYNNEI. The CDR3 is made up of 14 amino acids. CDR3 DNA: TGTGCCAGCATTTGGACAGGGACAACCGGGGAGCTGTTTTTT. Amino acids: CASIWTGTTGELFF.

This chain joins TRBV19 and TRBJ2-2; TRBD2 matches 11 bases. Germline assignment: CDR1 LNHDA and CDR2 SQIVND (reference sequence). This CDR3 has 15 residues. J lost 8 bases, V lost 5 bases, and 7 bases had no gene match. The CDR3 DNA is TGTGCCAGTAGTCTACTAGCGGGAGTCGCGGGGGAGCTGTTTTTT. It codes for CASSLLAGVAGELFF.

V gene TRBV18 combines with J gene TRBJ1-2; possible D gene TRBD1, 5 bases. The CDR3 length is 13 residues. Deletions cut 6 bases from V and 6 bases from J, with 14 bases between. Per the germline V gene, CDR1 is KGHSH and CDR2 is LQKENI. The CDR3 DNA reads as TGTGCCAGCTCGCCTTCAGGGTGGGATGGCTACACCTTC. It specifies CASSPSGWDGYTF.

The chain is built from TRBV28 and TRBJ1-4, with no clear D. This CDR3 is 14 amino acids long. Trimming took 7 bases from V and 3 from J, leaving 12 bases between them. Germline V gene data show CDR1 as MDHEN and CDR2 as SYDVKM. The CDR3 region has the DNA TGTGCCAGCACCAGACTCGGTTCTAATGAAAAACTGTTTTTT. Translating it yields CASTRLGSNEKLFF.

The chain has TRBV6-5 and TRBJ1-4; no reliable D call. Trimming took 4 bases from V and 8 from J, leaving 8 bases between them. Per germline, CDR1 MNHEY and CDR2 SVGAGI. This CDR3 has 12 amino acids. The CDR3 nucleotides are TGTGCCAGCAGTTCTAGAACCGAAAAACTGTTTTTT. It is translated as CASSSRTEKLFF.

This rearrangement joins TRBV7-9 to TRBJ2-2, with 9 positions matching TRBD1. J was trimmed by 3 bases and V by 1 base; bases with no gene match: 6. Germline loops: CDR1 SEHNR, CDR2 FQNEAQ (reference sequence). This CDR3 spans 17 amino acids. The CDR3: CASSLDYRGLDTGELFF. CDR3 nucleotide sequence: TGTGCCAGCAGCTTAGACTACAGGGGGCTAGACACCGGGGAGCTGTTTTTT.

This chain joins TRBV5-4 and TRBJ2-3, with D possibly matching TRBD1 (6 bases). Trimming stripped 4 bases from V and 8 bases from J, with 20 bases between. CDR3 length: 15 residues. The germline gives CDR1 SGHNT, CDR2 YYREEE (reference sequence). The CDR3 DNA reads as TGTGCCAGCAGCCGAGGGGACAACCCTGCGGGTACGCAGTATTTT. Protein sequence: CASSRGDNPAGTQYF.

The chain recombines TRBV5-4 with TRBJ2-2; D call uncertain. CDR1 is SGHNT and CDR2 is YYREEE in the germline V gene (reference sequence). CDR3 length equals 15 residues. V was trimmed by 2 bases and J by 2 bases, leaving 10 bases between them. The CDR3 sequence: CASSFLSTNTGELFF. The CDR3 DNA sequence: TGTGCCAGCAGCTTTTTGTCCACAAACACCGGGGAGCTGTTTTTT.

The chain links TRBV7-8 to TRBJ2-7; D uncertain. Germline loops: CDR1 SGHVS, CDR2 FQNEAQ. The length of the CDR3 is 11 residues. Trimming removed 4 bases at V and 4 bases at J, with 5 bases between. CDR3 in amino acids: CASSSYYEQYF. The CDR3 nucleotides are TGTGCCAGCAGCTCCTATTACGAGCAGTACTTC.

The chain has TRBV6-5 and TRBJ1-2; TRBD1 is a possible D gene (5 bases). Trimming stripped 6 bases from V and 4 bases from J, with 15 bases between. Germline V lookup: CDR1 MNHEY, CDR2 SVGAGI. The length of the CDR3 is 14 residues. The CDR3 nucleotides are TGTGCCAGCAGCCCGGTCAGGGCCAGCTATGGCTACACCTTC. It yields the protein CASSPVRASYGYTF.

The genes are TRBV7-7 and TRBJ2-1; TRBD1 agrees at 8 bases. This CDR3 spans 15 amino acids. Germline V CDR1 and CDR2: SSHAT, FNYEAQ (reference sequence). J lost 0 bases, V lost 5 bases, and 3 bases had no gene match. CDR3 sequence (DNA): TGTGCCAGCAGCGCCGGGACAGGCTCCTACAATGAGCAGTTCTTC. Residues: CASSAGTGSYNEQFF.

The V gene is TRBV11-2, the J gene TRBJ2-1; the D gene is possibly TRBD1 (5 bases). The germline V gene encodes CDR1 SGHAT and CDR2 FQNNGV. Trimming shortened V by 2 bases and J by 10 bases, and 12 bases separated the two germline ends. The CDR3 sequence is 13 residues long. CDR3 in amino acids: CASSLPPGREQFF. Here the CDR3 DNA reads TGTGCCAGCAGCTTACCTCCAGGGCGGGAGCAGTTCTTC.

J is TRBJ2-6 and V is TRBV6-5; maybe TRBD2 (5 bases). V shed 2 bases and J shed 1 base, with 6 bases lying between them. Germline lookup yields CDR1 MNHEY and CDR2 SVGAGI. This CDR3 is built from 15 residues. The CDR3 DNA follows: TGTGCCAGCAGTTACCGCGGGTCTGGGGCCAACGTCCTGACTTTC. Translation: CASSYRGSGANVLTF.

V gene TRBV23-1 combines with J gene TRBJ2-2; no definite D call. TRBV23-1 carries the ORF label, with uncertain function. The length of the CDR3 is 14 residues. Trimming left V 10 bases short and J 0 bases short, with 12 bases between. This CDR3 is CATLRLTNTGELFF. In nucleotides, the CDR3 is TGCGCCACGCTACGACTTACGAACACCGGGGAGCTGTTTTTT.

V and J are TRBV30 and TRBJ1-1; D gene uncertain. The V gene lost 3 bases and the J gene lost 3 bases, with 11 bases spanning the gap. The CDR3 is made up of 13 amino acids. The germline V gene encodes CDR1 GTSNPN and CDR2 SVGIG (reference sequence). CDR3 residues: CAWSPERDTEAFF. The CDR3 nucleotides read TGTGCCTGGAGCCCCGAGAGGGACACTGAAGCTTTCTTT. Full variable domain (outside the CDR3, taken from reference TRBV30 and TRBJ1-1): SQTIHQWPATLVQPVGSPLSLECTVEGTSNPNLYWYRQAAGRGLQLLFYSVGIGQISSEVPQNLSASRPQDRQFILSSKKLLLSDSGFYLCAWSPERDTEAFFGQGTRLTVV.